The 27 T cell receptor beta chains given below trace back to one sample, sequenced in a study of blood T cell repertoires in COVID-19. Sequencing was performed with immunoSEQ multiplex PCR; in TCRdb, only in-frame clones are kept and a portion is missing. This sample yields some 200,000 clones, of which less than 85% are seen a single time; about 7.8% belongs to the top ten. The sequenced sample was peripheral blood. The receptors originated from a woman older than 75 with COVID-19, enrolled during active disease.

Here the CDR3 DNA reads TGTGCCAGCAGCCCGCCTGGGGGGGGCGGGGAGACCCAGTACTTC. Amino acids: CASSPPGGGGETQYF. The chain carries TRBV7-9 and TRBJ2-5; weak D call: TRBD2 (7 bases). The CDR3 spans 15 residues. The germline gives CDR1 SEHNR, CDR2 FQNEAQ (reference sequence). The V gene lost 5 bases and the J gene lost 5 bases, with 18 bases spanning the gap.

The genes are TRBV2 and TRBJ2-7; 10 bases fit TRBD1. J lost 6 bases, V lost 5 bases, and 7 bases had no gene match. The CDR3 consists of 14 residues. CDR1 and CDR2 from the germline V gene are SNHLY and FYNNEI. The CDR3 DNA reads as TGTGCCAGCAGTCTCCAGACAGGGGGCACCGAGCAGTACTTC. Its translation is CASSLQTGGTEQYF.

The chain links TRBV5-3 to TRBJ1-2; 7 bases match TRBD1. TRBV5-3 is flagged as an ORF with uncertain function. The junction had 8 bases not matched to a gene; V was cut back by 5 bases and J by 7 bases. This CDR3 contains 13 residues. The CDR3 region has the DNA TGTGCCAGAAGTGTGGACAGGCTCGGTGGCTACACCTTC. Translated, it gives CARSVDRLGGYTF.

The chain has TRBV11-2 and TRBJ1-5, with TRBD1 as a possible D gene (6 bases). Germline V gene sequence: CDR1 SGHAT, CDR2 FQNNGV. CDR3 size: 13 residues. Trimming left V 5 bases short and J 5 bases short, with 10 bases between. This CDR3 reads CASSENRDQPQHF. The CDR3 DNA sequence: TGTGCCAGCAGCGAGAACAGGGATCAGCCCCAGCATTTT.

The V and J genes are TRBV5-1 and TRBJ2-5; 7 positions match TRBD2. V lost 2 bases, J lost 5 bases, and 12 bases stayed unmatched. CDR3 length equals 16 residues. Looked up from germline, CDR1 is SGHRS and CDR2 is YFSETQ. The CDR3 reads CASSFSAGVVGETQYF. CDR3 DNA sequence: TGCGCCAGCAGCTTTAGCGCGGGAGTTGTCGGCGAGACCCAGTACTTC. The whole variable domain, filled in from reference TRBV5-1 and TRBJ2-5, reads KAGVTQTPRYLIKTRGQQVTLSCSPISGHRSVSWYQQTPGQGLQFLFEYFSETQRNKGNFPGRFSGRQFSNSRSEMNVSTLELGDSALYLCASSFSAGVVGETQYFGPGTRLLVL.

The J gene is TRBJ1-4, the V gene TRBV19; 7 bases fit TRBD1. Germline trimming cut 6 bases from V and 5 bases from J; bases unmatched to any gene: 12. This CDR3 has 16 residues. The germline V gene has CDR1 LNHDA and CDR2 SQIVND (reference sequence). CDR3 DNA: TGTGCCAGTAGGCCATCTACGGGACAGCCAAATGAAAAACTGTTTTTT. This codes for CASRPSTGQPNEKLFF.

The V gene is TRBV5-6, the J gene TRBJ1-2, with 8 bases matching TRBD1. The J segment lost 6 bases and the V segment lost 2 bases, leaving 6 bases of the junction unmatched. Germline V gene lookup returns CDR1 SGHDT and CDR2 YYEEEE. This CDR3 has 14 amino acids. CDR3 sequence (DNA): TGTGCCAGCAGCTTACAGGGGGGAGGCGATGGCTACACCTTC. Its protein product is CASSLQGGGDGYTF.

V gene TRBV28 combines with J gene TRBJ1-1; no definite D call. Per the germline V gene, CDR1 is MDHEN and CDR2 is SYDVKM. The V and J ends lost 7 bases and 3 bases respectively, with 12 bases between them. The CDR3 sequence is 13 residues long. CDR3 region: CASTANTDTEAFF. In DNA, the CDR3 is TGTGCCAGCACCGCAAACACCGACACTGAAGCTTTCTTT.

The V call is TRBV28, the J call TRBJ1-4, with D maybe TRBD1 (6 bases). This CDR3 is 15 amino acids long. CDR1 MDHEN and CDR2 SYDVKM come from the germline V gene. Trimming pared 6 bases from V and 2 bases from J, leaving 13 bases between. CDR3 loop: CASSTVTGTNEKLFF. The CDR3 DNA is TGTGCCAGCAGCACCGTAACAGGGACTAATGAAAAACTGTTTTTT. Drawing the rest from reference TRBV28 and TRBJ1-4, the complete variable domain is DVKVTQSSRYLVKRTGEKVFLECVQDMDHENMFWYRQDPGLGLRLIYFSYDVKMKEKGDIPEGYSVSREKKERFSLILESASTNQTSMYLCASSTVTGTNEKLFFGSGTQLSVL.

This sequence joins TRBV3-1 (or the pseudogene TRBV3-2) and TRBJ2-7, with TRBD1 matching over 8 bases. This CDR3 has 16 amino acids. CDR1 is LGHDT, CDR2 YNNKEL, per germline (reference sequence). V gave up 0 bases and J gave up 1 base; unmatched junction bases: 5. CDR3 sequence reads: CASSQESRGRSYEQYF. The DNA for the CDR3 is TGTGCCAGCAGCCAAGAGAGCAGGGGGCGGTCCTACGAGCAGTACTTC.

V and J are TRBV7-8 and TRBJ2-7, with D uncertain. The CDR3 sequence is 14 residues long. Per germline, CDR1 SGHVS and CDR2 FQNEAQ. V shed 1 base and J shed 0 bases, with 7 bases lying between them. The DNA for the CDR3 is TGTGCCAGCAGCTTAGGTACCTACTCCTACGAGCAGTACTTC. Translating gives CASSLGTYSYEQYF.

The rearrangement uses TRBV18 and TRBJ1-6, with 8 bases identical to TRBD1. Germline V CDR1 and CDR2: KGHSH, LQKENI. Trimming at V came to 3 bases and at J to 8 bases, leaving 3 bases not matched to a gene. This CDR3 spans 14 amino acids. The CDR3 region is CASSPETGDSPLHF. The CDR3 nucleotides read TGTGCCAGCTCACCGGAGACAGGGGATTCACCCCTCCACTTT.

This chain joins TRBV2 and TRBJ1-5; unclear D gene. The CDR3 contains 13 residues. V was clipped by 8 bases and J by 4 bases, with 12 bases between them. Germline V CDR1 and CDR2: SNHLY, FYNNEI. The CDR3 region has the DNA TGTGCCAGCCTGTTATACAGAAATCAGCCCCAGCATTTT. Amino acid sequence: CASLLYRNQPQHF. The whole variable domain, filled in from reference TRBV2 and TRBJ1-5, reads EPEVTQTPSHQVTQMGQEVILRCVPISNHLYFYWYRQILGQKVEFLVSFYNNEISEKSEIFDDQFSVERPDGSNFTLKIRSTKLEDSAMYFCASLLYRNQPQHFGDGTRLSIL.

The chain has TRBV5-1 and TRBJ2-5; 7 bases map to TRBD2. This CDR3 is built from 14 residues. The J segment lost 5 bases and the V segment lost 0 bases, leaving 4 bases of the junction unmatched. CDR1 is SGHRS, CDR2 YFSETQ, per germline. The CDR3, as DNA: TGCGCCAGCAGCTTGGAAGCGGGGCGGGAGACCCAGTACTTC. This sequence encodes CASSLEAGRETQYF.

This rearrangement joins TRBV12-3 or TRBV12-4 to TRBJ1-3; possible D gene TRBD1, 5 bases. Trimming removed 6 bases at V and 8 bases at J, with 11 bases between. This CDR3 contains 12 residues. The CDR3 DNA is TGTGCCAGCAGCGGGACTTTGGACACCATATATTTT. Protein product: CASSGTLDTIYF.

This clone appeared once. CDR3: CASSWGLAGGGYNEQFF. Here the CDR3 DNA reads TGCGCCAGCAGCTGGGGACTAGCGGGGGGCGGGTACAATGAGCAGTTCTTC. V gene TRBV5-1 combines with J gene TRBJ2-1; 15 positions match TRBD2. J was trimmed by 4 bases and V by 3 bases; bases with no gene match: 5. CDR3 length: 17 residues. CDR1 and CDR2 from the germline V gene are SGHRS and YFSETQ.

In the case of this clone: This specimen includes other DNA sequences encoding the same CDR3. This sequence joins TRBV28 and TRBJ1-1; D call uncertain. Germline assignment: CDR1 MDHEN and CDR2 SYDVKM. The ends were cut back, 3 bases at V and 4 bases at J, with 3 bases in the middle. CDR3 length: 11 amino acids. Here the CDR3 DNA reads TGTGCCAGCAGTTTGCGCACTGAAGCTTTCTTT. This sequence encodes CASSLRTEAFF.

J is TRBJ2-5 and V is TRBV6-5, with D possibly matching TRBD1 (8 bases). The CDR3 sequence is 14 residues long. V gave up 7 bases and J gave up 5 bases, with 17 bases separating them. Germline lookup yields CDR1 MNHEY and CDR2 SVGAGI. In DNA form, the CDR3 reads TGTGCCAGCAAAACACAGGGGGGGCGGGAGACCCAGTACTTC. Translation gives CASKTQGGRETQYF.

V usage is TRBV27 and J usage is TRBJ1-1; no reliable D call. Germline V gives CDR1 MNHEY, CDR2 SMNVEV (reference sequence). CDR3 length: 13 amino acids. Trimming took 2 bases from V and 4 from J, leaving 8 bases between them. The CDR3 loop reads CASSLDRGTEAFF. The CDR3 DNA follows: TGTGCCAGCAGTTTAGACCGGGGCACTGAAGCTTTCTTT.

CDR3 amino acids: CASSPRGNTGELFF. The CDR3 coding sequence is TGTGCCAGCAGCCCCAGGGGGAACACCGGGGAGCTGTTTTTT. The chain is built from TRBV13 and TRBJ2-2; perhaps TRBD1 as D (6 bases). The ends were cut back, 5 bases at V and 1 base at J, with 8 bases in the middle. Germline CDR1 reads PRHDT; CDR2 reads FYEKMQ (reference sequence). The CDR3 has 14 amino acids.

The rearrangement uses TRBV3-1 (or the pseudogene TRBV3-2) and TRBJ1-2, with 9 bases matching TRBD1. The germline V gene has CDR1 LGHDT and CDR2 YNNKEL (reference sequence). The CDR3 runs to 14 residues. With V trimmed by 4 bases and J by 4 bases, 4 bases remained unmatched. CDR3 bases: TGTGCCAGCAGCCCTGGGACAGGGACCTATGGCTACACCTTC. This codes for CASSPGTGTYGYTF.

The chain carries TRBV5-4 and TRBJ2-2, with 8 bases matching TRBD2. Germline V gene sequence: CDR1 SGHNT, CDR2 YYREEE (reference sequence). This CDR3 comprises 16 residues. Losses at the gene ends were 3 bases for V and 1 base for J; bases not matched to a gene: 5. The CDR3 sequence: CASSSKTSGNTGELFF. The CDR3 DNA sequence: TGTGCCAGCAGCTCAAAAACTAGCGGGAACACCGGGGAGCTGTTTTTT. Together with reference TRBV5-4 and TRBJ2-2, the CDR3 gives the full variable domain: ETGVTQSPTHLIKTRGQQVTLRCSSQSGHNTVSWYQQALGQGPQFIFQYYREEENGRGNFPPRFSGLQFPNYSSELNVNALELDDSALYLCASSSKTSGNTGELFFGEGSRLTVL.

This clone has just a few counts. The genes are TRBV12-1 and TRBJ2-1; the table's D gene call, TRBD2, was not cross checked with the DNA. TRBV12-1 is flagged as a pseudogene. The CDR3 loop spans 13 amino acids. The DNA of the CDR3 is TGTGCCAGCAGTTTAAGAGTTCTGAGTGAGCAGTTCTTC. This gives the protein CASSLRVLSEQFF.

This clone was detected only a few times. The chain joins TRBV4-1 to TRBJ2-5; no firm D call. Trimming took off 0 bases at V and 3 bases at J, with 11 bases between the two ends. The CDR3 contains 15 residues. CDR1 MGHRA and CDR2 YSYEKL come from the germline V gene. The CDR3 loop reads CASSQERLRKETQYF. In DNA, the CDR3 is TGCGCCAGCAGCCAAGAGCGGTTACGTAAAGAGACCCAGTACTTC.

This clone was counted a single time. This chain links TRBV21-1 with TRBJ2-1; the D segment call TRBD1 is taken from the table without a DNA check. TRBV21-1 is listed as a pseudogene. This CDR3 is 14 amino acids long. The CDR3 DNA reads TGTGCCAGCAGCGCATACAGGGGTTCCAATGAGCAGTTCTTC. It codes for CASSAYRGSNEQFF.

The V and J genes are TRBV11-2 and TRBJ1-3, with no clear D. The germline CDR1 and CDR2 sequences are SGHAT and FQNNGV. V lost 5 bases to trimming and J lost 4 bases, with 12 bases between them. This CDR3 is built from 14 residues. Here the CDR3 DNA reads TGTGCCAGCAGCCCTTTGGCCCGAGGAAACACCATATATTTT. It yields the protein CASSPLARGNTIYF.

The chain employs TRBV6-5 and TRBJ1-1; tentatively, D is TRBD1 (5 bases). V was pared by 2 bases and J by 5 bases, with 18 bases between. Germline CDR1 and CDR2: MNHEY and SVGAGI. The CDR3 sequence is 16 residues long. The CDR3 region is CASSYLPGGGGTEAFF. In nucleotides, the CDR3 is TGTGCCAGCAGTTACCTTCCGGGGGGGGGAGGAACTGAAGCTTTCTTT.